This T cell receptor beta chain was captured by sequencing in a study of cytomegalovirus exposure and HLA in healthy donors. The CDR3 covers 13 residues. The germline gives CDR1 GTSNPN, CDR2 SVGIG (reference sequence). V shed 4 bases, J shed 0 bases, and the junction held 2 bases outside the gene matches. In this sample, this clone turned up a few times. The sample carries other DNA sequences with the same CDR3. The PCR contained 60 Vbeta and 13 Jbeta primers. Here immunoSEQ multiplex PCR was the method, and the copy in TCRdb shows in-frame clones only, minus some. The data show about 130,000 clones, 10% seen once.

This chain links TRBV30 with TRBJ1-1; 7 bases map to TRBD1. The sequenced material came from PBMCs. The TCR sequence derives from a woman aged 18-29 years in good health and CMV-seropositive. The CDR3 nucleotides read TGTGCCTGGACGACAGGGATGAACACTGAAGCTTTCTTT. Residues: CAWTTGMNTEAFF.